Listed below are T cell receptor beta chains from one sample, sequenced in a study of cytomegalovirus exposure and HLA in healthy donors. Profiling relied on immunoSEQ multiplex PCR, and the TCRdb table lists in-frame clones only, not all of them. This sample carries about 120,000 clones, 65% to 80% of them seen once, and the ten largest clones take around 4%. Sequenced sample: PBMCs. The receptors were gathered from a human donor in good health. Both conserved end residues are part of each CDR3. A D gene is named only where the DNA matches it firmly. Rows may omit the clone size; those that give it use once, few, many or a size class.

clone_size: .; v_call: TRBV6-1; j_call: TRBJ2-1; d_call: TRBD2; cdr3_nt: TGTGCCAGCAGTGAAGGGGGTAGCGGGGACAATGAGCAGTTCTTC; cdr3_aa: CASSEGGSGDNEQFF
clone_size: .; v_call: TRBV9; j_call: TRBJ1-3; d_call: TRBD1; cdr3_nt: TGTGCCAGCAGCGAGGGGACAGGGGGCAAGGGAAACACCATATATTTT; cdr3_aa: CASSEGTGGKGNTIYF
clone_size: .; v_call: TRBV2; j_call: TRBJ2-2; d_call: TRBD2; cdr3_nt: TGTGCCAGCAGTGCTGGACTAGCGGGGATTGCGAACACCGGGGAGCTGTTTTTT; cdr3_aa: CASSAGLAGIANTGELFF
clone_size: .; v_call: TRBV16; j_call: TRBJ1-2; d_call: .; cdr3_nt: TGTGCCAGCAGCCAATCGGCAGGGAACTATGGCTACACCTTC; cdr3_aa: CASSQSAGNYGYTF
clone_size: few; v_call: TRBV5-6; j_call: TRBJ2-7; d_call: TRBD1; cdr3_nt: TGTGCCAGCAGCCTTAGGGGGCGCGACGAGCAGTACTTC; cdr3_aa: CASSLRGRDEQYF
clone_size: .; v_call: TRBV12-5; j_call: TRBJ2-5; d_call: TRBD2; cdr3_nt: TGTGCTAGTGGTTTGGCCGGGACTAGCTATTTTGAGGCCCAGTACTTC; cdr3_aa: CASGLAGTSYFEAQYF
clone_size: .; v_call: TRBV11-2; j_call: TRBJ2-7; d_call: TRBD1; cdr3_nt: TGTGCCAGCAGCTTAGCTGGACAGGGGGCTGAAGAGCAGTACTTC; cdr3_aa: CASSLAGQGAEEQYF
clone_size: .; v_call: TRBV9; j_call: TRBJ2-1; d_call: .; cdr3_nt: TGTGCCAGCAGCGTAGGGAGGGGCCTTACCTACAATGAGCAGTTCTTC; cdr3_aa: CASSVGRGLTYNEQFF
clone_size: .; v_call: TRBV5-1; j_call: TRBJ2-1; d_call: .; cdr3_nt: TGCGCCAGCAGCTTGGGTGCATATGGGCTAAACTGCAAGATCTTC; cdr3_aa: CASSLGAYGLNCKIF
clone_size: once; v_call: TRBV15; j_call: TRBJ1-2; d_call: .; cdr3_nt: TGTGCCACCCGTCCGGAGGGCCTGATCTATGGCTACACCTTC; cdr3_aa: CATRPEGLIYGYTF
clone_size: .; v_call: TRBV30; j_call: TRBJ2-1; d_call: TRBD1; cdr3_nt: TGTGCCTGGGAGCCCGGGACAGGACCCTACAATGAGCAGTTCTTC; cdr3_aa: CAWEPGTGPYNEQFF
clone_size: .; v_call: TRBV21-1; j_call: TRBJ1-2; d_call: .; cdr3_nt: TGTGCCAGCAGCAAAGAAAATAACAGCTTTAACTATGGCTACACCTTC; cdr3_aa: CASSKENNSFNYGYTF
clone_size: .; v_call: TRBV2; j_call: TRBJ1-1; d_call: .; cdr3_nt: TGTGCCAGCAGGTGGGGCTCGTTTGGGACATCCCCCCGAAGTGCTTTCTTT; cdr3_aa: CASRWGSFGTSPRSAFF
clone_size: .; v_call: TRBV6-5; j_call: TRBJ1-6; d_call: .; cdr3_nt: TGTGCCAGCAGATCCGAACAGAATAATTCACCCCTCCACTTT; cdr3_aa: CASRSEQNNSPLHF
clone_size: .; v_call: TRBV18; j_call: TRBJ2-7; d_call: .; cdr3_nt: TGTGCCAGCTCACGAAATGGAGCGGATGAGCAGTACTTC; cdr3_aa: CASSRNGADEQYF
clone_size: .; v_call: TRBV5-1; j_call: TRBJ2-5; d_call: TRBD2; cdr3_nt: TGCGCCAGCAGCTTGCGAGGTAGCGGGGGGCAAGAGACCCAGTACTTC; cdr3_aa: CASSLRGSGGQETQYF
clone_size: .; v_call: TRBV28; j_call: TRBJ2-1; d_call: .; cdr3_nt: TGTGTCATCCGCCGTGATCTAGCAAGCAATGAGCAGTTCTTC; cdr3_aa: CVIRRDLASNEQFF
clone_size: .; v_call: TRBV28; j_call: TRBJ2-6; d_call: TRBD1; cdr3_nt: TGTGCCAGCAGTTCCCGGGACAGGGCTGGGGCCAACGTCCTGACTTTC; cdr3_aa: CASSSRDRAGANVLTF
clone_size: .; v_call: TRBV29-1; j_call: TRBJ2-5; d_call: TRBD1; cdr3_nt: TGCAGCGTCGTGACAGGGGGAGGCCAAGAGACCCAGTACTTC; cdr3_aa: CSVVTGGGQETQYF
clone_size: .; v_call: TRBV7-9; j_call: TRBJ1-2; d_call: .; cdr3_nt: TGTGCCAGCAGCTACGAGGGAGAGCTCTATGGCTACACCTTC; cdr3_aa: CASSYEGELYGYTF
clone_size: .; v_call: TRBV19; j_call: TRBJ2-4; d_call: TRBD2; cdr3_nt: TGTGCCAGTAGTATACTTAGCGGGAGCAACATTCAGTACTTC; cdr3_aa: CASSILSGSNIQYF
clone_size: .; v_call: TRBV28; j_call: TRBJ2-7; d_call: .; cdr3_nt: TGTGCCGGCGCCCCGGCGGGGTGGTACGAGCAGTACTTC; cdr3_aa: CAGAPAGWYEQYF
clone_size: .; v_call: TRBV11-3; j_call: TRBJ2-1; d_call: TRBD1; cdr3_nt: TGTGCCAGCAGCCTCGGACAGGGTCGATATGAGCAGTTCTTC; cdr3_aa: CASSLGQGRYEQFF
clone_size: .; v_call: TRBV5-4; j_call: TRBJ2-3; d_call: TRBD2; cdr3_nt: TGTGCCAGCAGCTTCCCGGGACTAGCGGGAGGGAGACGCACAGATACGCAGTATTTT; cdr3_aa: CASSFPGLAGGRRTDTQYF
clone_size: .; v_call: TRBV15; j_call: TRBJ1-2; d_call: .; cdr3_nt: TGTGCCACCAGCAGAGATCGGCAGGGGCGTGATGGCTACACCTTC; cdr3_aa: CATSRDRQGRDGYTF
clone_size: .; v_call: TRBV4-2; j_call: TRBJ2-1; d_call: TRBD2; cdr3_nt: TGTGCCAGCAGCCAAGGACTAGCAGATAATGAGCAGTTCTTC; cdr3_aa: CASSQGLADNEQFF
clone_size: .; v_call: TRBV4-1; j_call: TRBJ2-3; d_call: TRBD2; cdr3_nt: TGCGCCAGCAGCCAAGTGACTAGCGGGAACCCAGATACGCAGTATTTT; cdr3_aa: CASSQVTSGNPDTQYF
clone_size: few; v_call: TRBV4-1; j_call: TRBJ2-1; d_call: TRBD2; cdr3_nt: TGCGCCAGCAGCCAATCGACTAGCGGGGGATATCTTGAGCAGTTCTTC; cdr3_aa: CASSQSTSGGYLEQFF
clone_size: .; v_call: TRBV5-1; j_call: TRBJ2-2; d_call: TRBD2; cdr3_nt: TGCGCCAGCAGATTGACTAGCGGGAGCAGCACCGGGGAGCTGTTTTTT; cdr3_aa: CASRLTSGSSTGELFF
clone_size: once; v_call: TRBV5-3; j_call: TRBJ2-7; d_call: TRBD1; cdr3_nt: TGTGCCAGAAGCCCACCATCAGACAGGGAATCGACCTACGAGCAGTACTTC; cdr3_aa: CARSPPSDRESTYEQYF
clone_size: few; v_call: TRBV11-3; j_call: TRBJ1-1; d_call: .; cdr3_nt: TGTGCCAGCAGCTTACAGGGTGAAGCTTTCTTT; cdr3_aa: CASSLQGEAFF
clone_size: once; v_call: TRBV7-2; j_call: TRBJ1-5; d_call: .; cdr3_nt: TGTGCCAGCAGCTTACAACCGTCGGAGGGGAGTCAGCCCCAGCATTTT; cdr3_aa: CASSLQPSEGSQPQHF
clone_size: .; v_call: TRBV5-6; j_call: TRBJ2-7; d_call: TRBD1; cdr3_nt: TGTGCCAGCAGCCCGGGTCGGACAGGTACTTACGAGCAGTACTTC; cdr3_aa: CASSPGRTGTYEQYF